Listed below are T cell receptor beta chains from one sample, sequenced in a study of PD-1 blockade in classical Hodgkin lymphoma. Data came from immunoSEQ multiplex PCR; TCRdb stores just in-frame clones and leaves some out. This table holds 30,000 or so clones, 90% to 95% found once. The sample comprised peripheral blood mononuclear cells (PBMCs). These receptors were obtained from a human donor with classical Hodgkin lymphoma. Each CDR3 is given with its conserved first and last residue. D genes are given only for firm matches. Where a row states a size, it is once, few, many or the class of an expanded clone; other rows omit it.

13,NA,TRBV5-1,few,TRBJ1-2,TGCGCCAGCAGCCTGGGGGGGAACTATGGCTACACCTTC,CASSLGGNYGYTF
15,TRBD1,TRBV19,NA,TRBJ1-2,TGTGCCAGTAGTCTCAAGGGGGCGTTTAACTATGGCTACACCTTC,CASSLKGAFNYGYTF
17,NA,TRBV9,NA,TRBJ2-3,TGTGCCAGCAGCACCCAGCATCCAGGGTCGGGAACAGATACGCAGTATTTT,CASSTQHPGSGTDTQYF
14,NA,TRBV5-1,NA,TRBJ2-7,TGCGCCAGCAGCTTGTCGCGGGCCTTTTACGAGCAGTACTTC,CASSLSRAFYEQYF
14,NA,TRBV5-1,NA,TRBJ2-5,TGCGCCAGCAGCCCGGCGGCTGCCCAAGAGACCCAGTACTTC,CASSPAAAQETQYF
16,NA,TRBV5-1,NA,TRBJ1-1,TGCGCCAGCAGCTTGTTTGGTAGGCAGACGAACACTGAAGCTTTCTTT,CASSLFGRQTNTEAFF
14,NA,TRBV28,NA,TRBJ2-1,TGTGCCAGCAGAGACAAACTGTATTTGGAAAAGCAGTTCTTC,CASRDKLYLEKQFF
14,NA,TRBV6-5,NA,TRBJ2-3,TGTGCCAGCACCCACCGGAGCGGCACAGATACGCAGTATTTT,CASTHRSGTDTQYF
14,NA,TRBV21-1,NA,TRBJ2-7,TGTGCCAGCAGGGTTACTAGCGGGACTGACGAGCAGTACTTC,CASRVTSGTDEQYF
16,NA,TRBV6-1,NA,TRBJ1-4,TGTGCCAGCAGTGAAGTCGGCAGGGCAACTAATGAAAAACTGTTTTTT,CASSEVGRATNEKLFF
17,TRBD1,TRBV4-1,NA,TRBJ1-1,TGCGCCAGCAGCCACCCCCCCGGTGGGACAGGGACCACTGAAGCTTTCTTT,CASSHPPGGTGTTEAFF
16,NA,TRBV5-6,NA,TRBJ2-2,TGTGCCAGCAGCTTCCTGGCGACCGGGGGTTTTGGGGAGCTGTTTTTT,CASSFLATGGFGELFF
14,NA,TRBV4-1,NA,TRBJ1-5,TGCGCCAGCAGCCAAGATCCGCGCAATCAGCCCCAGCATTTT,CASSQDPRNQPQHF
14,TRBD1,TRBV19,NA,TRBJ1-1,TGTGCCAGTACCTCGACAGGGGGCACCAGTGAAGCTTTCTTT,CASTSTGGTSEAFF
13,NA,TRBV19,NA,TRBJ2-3,TGTGCCAGTAGTGCCAACAGGGTGGATACGCAGTATTTT,CASSANRVDTQYF
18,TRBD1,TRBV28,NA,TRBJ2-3,TGTGCCAGCAGTTTACCAGGATGGGACAGGGGGCAAACAGATACGCAGTATTTT,CASSLPGWDRGQTDTQYF
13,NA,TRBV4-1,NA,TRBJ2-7,TGCGCCAGCAGCCCGATGGCGGCCTACGAGCAGTACTTC,CASSPMAAYEQYF
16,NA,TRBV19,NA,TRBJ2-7,TGTGCCAGTAAGTCGGAGGCTGGGATCCCTTCCTACGAGCAGTACTTC,CASKSEAGIPSYEQYF
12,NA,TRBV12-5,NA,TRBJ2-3,TGTGCTAGTGGTCTCCACGGGGGCGCGATGGGATTT,CASGLHGGAMGF
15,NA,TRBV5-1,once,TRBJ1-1,TGCGCCAGCAGAAGGGACCAACTTGCGAACACTGAAGCTTTCTTT,CASRRDQLANTEAFF
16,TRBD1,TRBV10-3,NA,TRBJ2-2,TGTGCCATCAGTGAACCACCGACAGGGCGCACCGGGGAGCTGTTTTTT,CAISEPPTGRTGELFF
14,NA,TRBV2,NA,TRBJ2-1,TGTGCCAGCAGTGAAATCCAACTCAACAATGAGCAGTTCTTC,CASSEIQLNNEQFF
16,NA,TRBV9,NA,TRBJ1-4,TGTGCCAGCAGCGTAGGGGCAGTTGCAACTAATGAAAAACTGTTTTTT,CASSVGAVATNEKLFF
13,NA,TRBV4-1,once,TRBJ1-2,TGCGCCAGCAGCCAGGCGGGGAGGTATGGCTACACCTTC,CASSQAGRYGYTF
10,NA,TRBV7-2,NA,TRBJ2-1,TGTGCCAGCAGCGCCCGGAAGGAGTTCTTC,CASSARKEFF
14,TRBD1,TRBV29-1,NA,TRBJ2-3,TGCAGCGTTGAGCCGGGACAGGGGGGAGGGACGCAGTATTTT,CSVEPGQGGGTQYF
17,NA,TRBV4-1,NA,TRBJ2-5,TGCGCCAGCAGCCAAGAAGGAGGCAAGGGGTCGTCGGAGACCCAGTACTTC,CASSQEGGKGSSETQYF
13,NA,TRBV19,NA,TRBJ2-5,TGTGCCAGTAGTACCAGGGTGCAAGAGACCCAGTACTTC,CASSTRVQETQYF
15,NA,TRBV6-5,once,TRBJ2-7,TGTGCCAGCAGTTACTCTGCAGGGAGCTCCTACGAGCAGTACTTC,CASSYSAGSSYEQYF
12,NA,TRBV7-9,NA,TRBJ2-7,TGTGCCAGCAGCCTCGGGTGGGGCGAGCAGTACTTC,CASSLGWGEQYF
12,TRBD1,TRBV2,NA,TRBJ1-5,TGTGCCAGCGACAGGGGGAATCAGCCCCAGCATTTT,CASDRGNQPQHF
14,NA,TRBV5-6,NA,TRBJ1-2,TGTGCCAGCAGCTTGGGACAGATTAACTATGGCTACACCTTC,CASSLGQINYGYTF
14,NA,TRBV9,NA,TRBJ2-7,TGTGCCAGCAGCGTAGAGGCAGGAACCTACGAGCAGTACTTC,CASSVEAGTYEQYF
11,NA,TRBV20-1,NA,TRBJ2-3,TGCAGTGCGAGGGTTAGCGATACGCAGTATTTT,CSARVSDTQYF
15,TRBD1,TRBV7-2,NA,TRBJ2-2,TGTGCCAGCAGCTGGACAGGGGGTGGCACCGGGGAGCTGTTTTTT,CASSWTGGGTGELFF
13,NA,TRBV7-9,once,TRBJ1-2,TGTGCCAGCAGCTCATCGACAGCCGTGGGCTACACCTTC,CASSSSTAVGYTF
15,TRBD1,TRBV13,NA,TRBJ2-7,TGTGCCAGCAGCTTAGCGGGACAGGGGGCGCAAGAGCAGTACTTC,CASSLAGQGAQEQYF
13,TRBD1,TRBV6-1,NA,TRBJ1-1,TGTGCCACCCCGGGACAGCTGATCACTGAAGCTTTCTTT,CATPGQLITEAFF
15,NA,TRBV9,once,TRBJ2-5,TGTGCCAGCAGCGCAGGGACCGGGGCTCAAGAGACCCAGTACTTC,CASSAGTGAQETQYF
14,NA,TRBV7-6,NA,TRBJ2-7,TGTGCCAGCAGCTTAGAGGGGGTCTCCTACGAGCAGTACTTC,CASSLEGVSYEQYF
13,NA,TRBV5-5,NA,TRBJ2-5,TGTGCCAGCAGCCACAGGGTCCAAGAGACCCAGTACTTC,CASSHRVQETQYF